The 10 T cell receptor beta chains below were found in one sample sequenced in a study of T cells in localized non-small cell lung cancer. Profiling relied on immunoSEQ multiplex PCR, and the TCRdb table lists in-frame clones only, not all of them. This table holds tens of thousands of clones, around four fifths found once. The material sequenced was peripheral blood mononuclear cells, taken before any cancer treatment. These receptors were obtained from a man aged 35-69 years with stage III lung adenocarcinoma.

The rearrangement links TRBV11-2 to TRBJ1-4; a possible D gene is TRBD1 (5 bases). Deletions cut 5 bases from V and 7 bases from J, with 17 bases between. This CDR3 has 15 residues. Germline lookup yields CDR1 SGHAT and CDR2 FQNNGV. The CDR3 DNA follows: TGTGCCAGCAGCCTAAGATCAGGGCGGAGTGAAAAACTGTTTTTT. Residues: CASSLRSGRSEKLFF.

This clone was detected once. The V call is TRBV30, the J call TRBJ2-7; D gene unclear. CDR3 length: 14 amino acids. The ends were cut back, 4 bases at V and 6 bases at J, with 19 bases in the middle. CDR1 and CDR2 from the germline V gene are GTSNPN and SVGIG (reference sequence). The CDR3 DNA follows: TGTGCCTGGATCGGAGAACCAGGTACCGGCGAGCAGTACTTC. Its translation is CAWIGEPGTGEQYF.

V and J are TRBV15 and TRBJ2-5, with TRBD1 as a possible D gene (6 bases). Deletions cut 0 bases from V and 1 base from J, with 9 bases between. The V gene's germline CDR1 is LNHNV and CDR2 YYDKDF (reference sequence). The CDR3 runs 15 residues. The CDR3 bases are TGTGCCACCAGCAGAGAGGGACATCCCCAAGAGACCCAGTACTTC. Translation gives CATSREGHPQETQYF.

V is TRBV11-3 and J is TRBJ2-7, with D tentatively TRBD2 (5 bases). The CDR3 runs to 14 residues. V was cut by 3 bases and J by 4 bases, with 13 bases left in between. Germline values: CDR1 SGHNT, CDR2 YENEEA. For the CDR3, the DNA is TGTGCCAGCAGCTTCGGAGCGGATCTTTACGAGCAGTACTTC. Residues: CASSFGADLYEQYF.

The chain links TRBV19 to TRBJ1-5, with 7 bases aligning to TRBD1. This CDR3 region has 14 residues. Trimming at V came to 8 bases and at J to 0 bases, leaving 4 bases not matched to a gene. The germline CDR1 and CDR2 sequences are LNHDA and SQIVND (reference sequence). CDR3 in amino acids: CASGRGDSNQPQHF. DNA of the CDR3: TGTGCCAGTGGCAGGGGGGATAGCAATCAGCCCCAGCATTTT. Drawing the rest from reference TRBV19 and TRBJ1-5, the complete variable domain is DGGITQSPKYLFRKEGQNVTLSCEQNLNHDAMYWYRQDPGQGLRLIYYSQIVNDFQKGDIAEGYSVSREKKESFPLTVTSAQKNPTAFYLCASGRGDSNQPQHFGDGTRLSIL.

This rearrangement joins TRBV19 to TRBJ2-5; perhaps D is TRBD1 or TRBD2 (6 bases each). V lost 4 bases and J 1 base, leaving 13 bases between the germline ends. The length of the CDR3 is 15 residues. CDR1 is LNHDA, CDR2 SQIVND, per germline (reference sequence). CDR3 sequence (DNA): TGTGCCAGTAGTACGCGGGACAACTTCCAAGAGACCCAGTACTTC. Amino acids: CASSTRDNFQETQYF. The whole variable domain, filled in from reference TRBV19 and TRBJ2-5, reads DGGITQSPKYLFRKEGQNVTLSCEQNLNHDAMYWYRQDPGQGLRLIYYSQIVNDFQKGDIAEGYSVSREKKESFPLTVTSAQKNPTAFYLCASSTRDNFQETQYFGPGTRLLVL.

V usage is TRBV28 and J usage is TRBJ1-1; a possible D gene is TRBD1 (5 bases). V lost 6 bases and J 7 bases, leaving 12 bases between the germline ends. The CDR3 contains 12 residues. Per the germline V gene, CDR1 is MDHEN and CDR2 is SYDVKM. The CDR3 here is CASSLVGVEAFF. In nucleotides, the CDR3 is TGTGCCAGCAGCTTGGTGGGGGTTGAAGCTTTCTTT. Complete variable domain (other parts from reference TRBV28 and TRBJ1-1): DVKVTQSSRYLVKRTGEKVFLECVQDMDHENMFWYRQDPGLGLRLIYFSYDVKMKEKGDIPEGYSVSREKKERFSLILESASTNQTSMYLCASSLVGVEAFFGQGTRLTVV.

About this clone itself: A junction end diverges from the germline sequence, so it may reflect a read error. CDR3 residues: CASSQGAGTRSSSEQYF. The CDR3 region has the DNA TGTGCCAGCAGCCAAGGGGCCGGGACTAGGTCATCCTCCGAGCAGTACTTC. The rearrangement uses TRBV14 and TRBJ2-7; 8 nucleotides align to TRBD2. Germline V gives CDR1 SGHDN, CDR2 FVKESK. CDR3 length: 17 amino acids.

This chain joins TRBV12-5 and TRBJ1-5; 7 bases match TRBD1. V shed 3 bases and J 5 bases; nucleotides not matched to a gene: 1. CDR3 size: 13 residues. CDR1 is LGHNT, CDR2 FRNRAP, per germline. The CDR3 DNA reads as TGTGCTAGTGGTTTAGGGGGCCATCAGCCCCAGCATTTT. It translates to CASGLGGHQPQHF.

The chain is built from TRBV5-8 and TRBJ2-3; TRBD2 agrees at 8 bases. Trimming removed 0 bases from V and 2 bases from J; junction bases left unmatched: 5. Germline V lookup: CDR1 SGHTS, CDR2 YDEGEE. This CDR3 has 16 residues. CDR3 region: CASSLGVAGYTDTQYF. For the CDR3, the DNA is TGTGCCAGCAGCTTGGGAGTAGCGGGGTACACAGATACGCAGTATTTT.